The T cell receptor beta chain under discussion was sequenced for a study of blood T cell repertoires in COVID-19. Study-level background: Some COVID-19 samples were acute and others convalescent; all came from the United States, Italy and Spain. From T cells, B-cell-depleted T cells, or PBMCs came the material, which was cDNA or gDNA.

As originally analysed: Estimation of nucleated cell counts was performed using reference gene primer amplification. Assay used: immunoSEQ multiplex PCR; TCRdb lists only in-frame clones, some missing. V, J and clone size are taken as reported in that table, and D and trimming were inferred from the DNA itself. This sample has approximately 88,000 clones, with more than 65% found just once. The CDR3 loop spans 15 amino acids. Trimming cost V 6 bases and J 1 base, with 10 bases left between them. Germline CDR1 MDHEN, CDR2 SYDVKM. The sequencing sample was made of peripheral blood. This rearrangement joins TRBV28 to TRBJ2-6; weak D call: TRBD1 (6 bases). The receptor was derived from a woman of 80 years or more with active or convalescent COVID-19. The CDR3 sequence: CASSTGFSGANVLTF. CDR3 in DNA: TGTGCCAGCAGCACAGGGTTTTCTGGGGCCAACGTCCTGACTTTC. Supplemented by reference TRBV28 and TRBJ2-6, the full variable domain reads DVKVTQSSRYLVKRTGEKVFLECVQDMDHENMFWYRQDPGLGLRLIYFSYDVKMKEKGDIPEGYSVSREKKERFSLILESASTNQTSMYLCASSTGFSGANVLTFGAGSRLTVL.